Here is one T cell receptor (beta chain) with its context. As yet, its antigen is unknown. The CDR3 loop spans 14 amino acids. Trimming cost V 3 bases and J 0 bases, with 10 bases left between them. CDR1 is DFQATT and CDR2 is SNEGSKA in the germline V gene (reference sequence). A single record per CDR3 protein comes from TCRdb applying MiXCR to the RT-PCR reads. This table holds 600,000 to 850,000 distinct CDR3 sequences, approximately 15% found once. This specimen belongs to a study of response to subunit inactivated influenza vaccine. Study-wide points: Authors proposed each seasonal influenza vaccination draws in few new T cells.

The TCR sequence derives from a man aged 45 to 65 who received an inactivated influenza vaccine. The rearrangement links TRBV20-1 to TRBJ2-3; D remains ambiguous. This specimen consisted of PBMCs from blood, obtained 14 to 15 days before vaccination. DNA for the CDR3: TGCAGTGCTAGCTTAATAACTAGCACAGATACGCAGTATTTT. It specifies CSASLITSTDTQYF.